This T cell receptor beta chain was found in a study of regulatory T cells in long-lasting Graves disease. Study-level results: Fewer public clonotypes were shared by new patients (approximately 1,000) than by persistent patients (around 2,900).

Of note for this clonotype: Its target is unknown. This may arise from a read error, as a much more abundant clone is one base away.

The time point here: persistent/refractory GD, antithyroid drugs over 5 years with positive TRAb. After RNA was extracted from PBMCs, the TCR library was made from it. Library construction for TCR beta used iRepertoire HTBI primers and Arm-PCR of CDR3 regions. One entry per CDR3 protein, called by TCRdb with MiXCR from the multiplex PCR reads. The data show about 290,000 distinct CDR3 sequences, 20% to 25% seen once. The starting material was peripheral blood mononuclear cells (PBMCs), obtained when the disease was refractory, from a patient treated with antithyroid drugs. The receptor was isolated from a female donor with Graves disease.

The CDR3 DNA reads as TGTGCCAGCAGCTTAGAGACAGGGTTTCACTACAAGCAGTACTTC. Translation gives CASSLETGFHYKQYF. The chain joins TRBV11-1 to TRBJ2-7, with 7 bases matching TRBD1. The CDR3 sequence is 15 residues long. Per germline, CDR1 SGHAT and CDR2 FQDESV (reference sequence).